A single sample gave rise to the 13 T cell receptor beta chains below, sequenced in a study of cytomegalovirus exposure and HLA in healthy donors. Data came from immunoSEQ multiplex PCR; TCRdb stores just in-frame clones and leaves some out. The data contain 100,000 or so clones, about 88% of them singletons. The sample consisted of PBMCs. The source of these receptors is a woman under 30 in good health and CMV-seropositive.

For this clone: The identical CDR3 is also encoded by other nucleotide sequences in the sample. The chain uses TRBV6-5 and TRBJ2-7, with D perhaps TRBD1 (6 bases). Trimming cost V 4 bases and J 4 bases, with 8 bases left between them. Germline V CDR1 and CDR2: MNHEY, SVGAGI. The CDR3 totals 12 residues. The CDR3 bases are TGTGCCAGCAGTTCTACAGGGTACGAGCAGTACTTC. Amino acids: CASSSTGYEQYF.

V gene TRBV11-2 combines with J gene TRBJ1-1, with 7 nucleotides matching TRBD1. CDR1 is SGHAT and CDR2 is FQNNGV in the germline V gene. Losses at the gene ends were 4 bases for V and 5 bases for J; bases not matched to a gene: 7. CDR3 length: 14 amino acids. The CDR3 sequence: CASSWDSQGTEAFF. The CDR3 region has the DNA TGTGCCAGCAGCTGGGACAGCCAAGGGACTGAAGCTTTCTTT.

This chain uses TRBV7-9 with TRBJ1-4; D uncertain. Per germline, CDR1 SEHNR and CDR2 FQNEAQ (reference sequence). Trimming took off 1 base at V and 7 bases at J, with 7 bases between the two ends. The length of the CDR3 is 13 residues. CDR3 DNA sequence: TGTGCCAGCAGCTTAGATCCGGGTGAAAAACTGTTTTTT. It codes for CASSLDPGEKLFF.

The chain employs TRBV5-1 and TRBJ2-1; 12 bases align to TRBD2. The CDR3 has 16 amino acids. V was clipped by 3 bases and J by 7 bases; unmatched bases: 8. Germline CDR1 reads SGHRS; CDR2 reads YFSETQ. DNA for the CDR3: TGCGCCAGCAGCTCGAGACCTAGCGGGGGGGCGAATGAGCAGTTCTTC. This codes for CASSSRPSGGANEQFF.

The count of this clone is one. This chain uses TRBV7-3 with TRBJ2-1, with 7 bases matching TRBD1. CDR3 length: 13 amino acids. Germline CDR1 is SGHTA and CDR2 is FQGTGA. V was pared by 5 bases and J by 7 bases, with 5 bases of the junction left unmatched. The CDR3 spells CASSGTQGNEQFF. CDR3 nucleotides: TGTGCCAGCAGCGGGACACAGGGGAATGAGCAGTTCTTC.

V and J are TRBV9 and TRBJ1-1; 9 nucleotides agree with TRBD1. Germline V gene data show CDR1 as SGDLS and CDR2 as YYNGEE. CDR3 size: 16 residues. Unmatched junction bases numbered 18, after V lost 4 bases and J lost 11 bases. CDR3 in amino acids: CASSPSPFSRTGEAFF. CDR3 bases: TGTGCCAGCAGCCCGAGCCCTTTTTCCCGGACAGGGGAGGCTTTCTTT.

The rearrangement links TRBV28 to TRBJ2-3, with D tentatively TRBD2 (5 bases). Germline CDR1 is MDHEN and CDR2 is SYDVKM. V was cut by 2 bases and J by 2 bases, with 11 bases left in between. The CDR3 extends over 15 amino acids. The CDR3 here is CASSLGLAYTDTQYF. CDR3 nucleotides: TGTGCCAGCAGTTTAGGTCTAGCTTACACAGATACGCAGTATTTT.

The chain couples TRBV6-1 to TRBJ1-1; D possibly corresponds to TRBD1 (6 bases). CDR1 MNHNS and CDR2 SASEGT come from the germline V gene. V gave up 6 bases and J gave up 11 bases, with 16 bases separating them. The CDR3 loop spans 12 amino acids. The CDR3 loop reads CASRTGLLGAFF. For the CDR3, the DNA is TGTGCCAGCAGAACAGGGTTATTAGGGGCTTTCTTT.

V and J are TRBV15 and TRBJ1-6; tentative D call: TRBD1 (5 bases). Per germline, CDR1 LNHNV and CDR2 YYDKDF (reference sequence). Deletions cut 5 bases from V and 7 bases from J, with 15 bases between. This CDR3 spans 15 amino acids. This CDR3 is CATSGPGAPNSPLHF. CDR3 DNA: TGTGCCACCAGCGGGCCTGGGGCCCCAAATTCACCCCTCCACTTT.

The V and J genes are TRBV11-3 and TRBJ1-2, with TRBD1 matching 9 bases. This CDR3 is 14 amino acids long. J was trimmed by 5 bases and V by 4 bases; bases with no gene match: 5. CDR1 SGHNT and CDR2 YENEEA come from the germline V gene. The CDR3: CASSSGQGWYGYTF. DNA of the CDR3: TGTGCCAGCAGCTCCGGACAGGGGTGGTATGGCTACACCTTC.

This clone was detected once. The chain carries TRBV9 and TRBJ1-1; D gene unclear. The CDR3 covers 13 residues. Germline CDR1 and CDR2: SGDLS and YYNGEE. V lost 4 bases to trimming and J lost 6 bases, with 13 bases between them. The CDR3 DNA follows: TGTGCCAGCAGCTCCCGGCTCCAGGCTGAAGCTTTCTTT. Protein product: CASSSRLQAEAFF.

This clone showed up just once. V usage is TRBV30 and J usage is TRBJ1-2; perhaps TRBD1 as D (6 bases). CDR1 is GTSNPN and CDR2 is SVGIG in the germline V gene (reference sequence). V lost 2 bases and J lost 4, with 20 bases in between. The CDR3 runs 16 residues. The chain's CDR3 is CAWSLRGGRRLYGYTF. CDR3 nucleotides: TGTGCCTGGAGTCTAAGGGGGGGGAGGAGACTCTATGGCTACACCTTC.

The chain has TRBV28 and TRBJ2-1; TRBD1 aligns across 8 bases. Germline CDR1 and CDR2: MDHEN and SYDVKM. The trim removed 2 bases at V and 4 bases at J, leaving 1 base unmatched. The length of the CDR3 is 14 residues. The CDR3 is CASSLRQGYNEQFF. The DNA for the CDR3 is TGTGCCAGCAGTTTAAGACAGGGGTACAATGAGCAGTTCTTC.